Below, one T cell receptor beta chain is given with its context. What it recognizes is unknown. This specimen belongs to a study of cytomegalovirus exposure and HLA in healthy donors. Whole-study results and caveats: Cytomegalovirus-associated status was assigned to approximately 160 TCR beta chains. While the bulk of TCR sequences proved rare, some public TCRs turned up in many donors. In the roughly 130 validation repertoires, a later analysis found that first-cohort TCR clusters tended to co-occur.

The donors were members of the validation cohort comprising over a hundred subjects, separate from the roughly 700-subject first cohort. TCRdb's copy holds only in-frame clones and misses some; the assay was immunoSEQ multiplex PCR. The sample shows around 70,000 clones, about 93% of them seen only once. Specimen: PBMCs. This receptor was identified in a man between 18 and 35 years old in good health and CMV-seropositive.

The CDR3, as DNA: TGTGCCAGCAGTGATCCGACTAGCGGGAGCTCTACCTACGAGCAGTACTTC. Protein product: CASSDPTSGSSTYEQYF. V gene TRBV25-1 combines with J gene TRBJ2-7; 12 positions match TRBD2. J lost 2 bases, V lost 3 bases, and 8 bases had no gene match. Germline V CDR1 and CDR2: MGHDK, SYGVNS. There are 17 residues in the CDR3.